This T cell receptor beta chain is from a study of T cell repertoires in cytomegalovirus infection. Across the study: Matching HLA type, along with CMV infection, was indicated by public TCR beta signatures. General study points: There were carriers of CMV plus the relevant HLA, and cumulative public TCR beta family frequency identified them.

CDR3 length equals 15 residues. Germline V lookup: CDR1 SGHVT, CDR2 SQSDAQ. V lost 5 bases to trimming and J lost 1 base; unmatched junction nucleotides: 7. A single record per CDR3 protein comes from TCRdb applying MiXCR to the reads. The sample includes about 150,000 distinct CDR3 sequences, roughly 18% of them seen just once. A remark on this clonotype: No antigen is known for it.

The sequence was collected from a human donor in good health (CMV status not recorded). Some clones in this sample may be carry-over from other donors' samples. The gene calls are TRBV7-4 and TRBJ2-7, with TRBD1 matching over 8 bases. Sequencing was carried out using CD8+ T cells from PBMCs. This CDR3 is CASSHEGTGSYEQYF. The CDR3 DNA follows: TGTGCCAGCAGCCACGAAGGGACAGGTTCCTACGAGCAGTACTTC.